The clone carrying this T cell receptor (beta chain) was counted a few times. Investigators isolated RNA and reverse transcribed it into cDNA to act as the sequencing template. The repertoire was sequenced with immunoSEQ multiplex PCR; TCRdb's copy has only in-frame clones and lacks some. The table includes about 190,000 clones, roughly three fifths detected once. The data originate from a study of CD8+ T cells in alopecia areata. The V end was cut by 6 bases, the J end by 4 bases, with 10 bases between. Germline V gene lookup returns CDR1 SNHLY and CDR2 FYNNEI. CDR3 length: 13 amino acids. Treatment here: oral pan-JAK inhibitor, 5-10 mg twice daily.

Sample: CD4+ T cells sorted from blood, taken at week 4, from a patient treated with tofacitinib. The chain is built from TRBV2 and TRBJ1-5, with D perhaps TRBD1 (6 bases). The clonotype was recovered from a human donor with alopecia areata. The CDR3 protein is CASRADRNQPQHF. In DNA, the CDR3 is TGTGCCAGCAGGGCAGACAGGAATCAGCCCCAGCATTTT.